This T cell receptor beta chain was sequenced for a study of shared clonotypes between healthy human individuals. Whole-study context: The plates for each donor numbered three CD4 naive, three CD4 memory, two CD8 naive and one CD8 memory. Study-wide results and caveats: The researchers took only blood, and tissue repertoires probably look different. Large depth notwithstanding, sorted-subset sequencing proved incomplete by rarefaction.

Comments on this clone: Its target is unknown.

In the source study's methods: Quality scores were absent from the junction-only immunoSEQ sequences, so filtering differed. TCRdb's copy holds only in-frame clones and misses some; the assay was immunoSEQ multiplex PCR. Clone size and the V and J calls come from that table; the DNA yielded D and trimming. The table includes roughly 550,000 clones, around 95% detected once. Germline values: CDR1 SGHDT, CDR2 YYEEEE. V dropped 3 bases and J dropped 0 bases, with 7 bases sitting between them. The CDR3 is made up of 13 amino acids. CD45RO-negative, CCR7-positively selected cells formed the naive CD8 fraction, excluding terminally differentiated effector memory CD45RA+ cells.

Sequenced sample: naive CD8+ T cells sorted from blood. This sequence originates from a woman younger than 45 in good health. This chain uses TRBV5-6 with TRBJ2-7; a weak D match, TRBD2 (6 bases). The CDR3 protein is CASSSGLSYEQYF. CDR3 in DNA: TGTGCCAGCAGCTCGGGACTCTCCTACGAGCAGTACTTC.